Listed below are T cell receptor beta chains from one sample, sequenced in a study of shared clonotypes between healthy human individuals. Assay used: immunoSEQ multiplex PCR; TCRdb lists only in-frame clones, some missing. The sample has some 2,400,000 clones, around 95% seen once. Sequencing was done on a sample of naive CD4+ T cells sorted from blood. All receptors derive from a man aged 18 to 29 in good health. Both conserved end residues are part of each CDR3. Each record gives: D gene, V gene, clone size, J gene, CDR3 DNA, CDR3 protein. A D gene is named only where the DNA matches it firmly. Not all rows give a size; the values are once, few, many and, for expanded clones, a class.

-,TRBV28,-,TRBJ2-2,TGTGCCAGCCAATCCCGGGGCACTGGGGAGCTGTTTTTT,CASQSRGTGELFF
-,TRBV6-5,-,TRBJ1-1,TGTGCCAGCAGAGCCGGTTGGACTGAAGCTTTCTTT,CASRAGWTEAFF
-,TRBV25-1,-,TRBJ2-3,TGTGCCACCTCCCTTGCAGATACGCAGTATTTT,CATSLADTQYF
-,TRBV4-3,-,TRBJ2-7,TGCGCCAGCAGCCAAGATATAACGCCGAGCTACGAGCAGTACTTC,CASSQDITPSYEQYF
-,TRBV6-6,-,TRBJ2-1,TGTGCCAGCAACTCGCCAGAAGGGGTAATCAATGAGCAGTTCTTC,CASNSPEGVINEQFF
-,TRBV6-1,-,TRBJ2-7,TGTGCCAGCAGAATGACAGTCGCCTACGAGCAGTACTTC,CASRMTVAYEQYF
TRBD2,TRBV10-1,-,TRBJ2-1,TGCGCCAGTAGTAGCGGGAATAATGAGCAGTTCTTC,CASSSGNNEQFF
-,TRBV6-6,-,TRBJ2-7,TGTGCCAGCAGTTACCAAACCACCTACGAGCAGTACTTC,CASSYQTTYEQYF
-,TRBV6-6,-,TRBJ1-5,TGTGCCAGCGGGCTGGGGCAGGGTTGGAATCAGCCCCAGCATTTT,CASGLGQGWNQPQHF
-,TRBV6-6,-,TRBJ1-6,TGTGCCAGCAGAGGGACCCTCTGGGATTCACCCCTCCACTTT,CASRGTLWDSPLHF
-,TRBV30,-,TRBJ1-5,TGTGCCTGGATTCAGCCCCAGCATTTT,CAWIQPQHF
TRBD1,TRBV10-3,-,TRBJ2-2,TGTGCCATCAGTGATACAGGGGGGTGGAGCACCGGGGAGCTGTTTTTT,CAISDTGGWSTGELFF
-,TRBV4-1,-,TRBJ2-3,TGCGCCAGCAGCCAAGATCGGACAGAGACTAATTTCCGCACAGATACGCAGTATTTT,CASSQDRTETNFRTDTQYF
-,TRBV7-9,-,TRBJ2-3,TGTGCCAGCAGCTCACTATTTAAGTTGACAGATACGCAGTATTTT,CASSSLFKLTDTQYF
-,TRBV19,-,TRBJ1-5,TGTGCCAGTAGTATTTTCGGCCAGGGCAATCAGCCCCAGCATTTT,CASSIFGQGNQPQHF
-,TRBV30,few,TRBJ1-5,TGTGCCTGGAGTGGGACTAGCAATCAGCCCCAGCATTTT,CAWSGTSNQPQHF
-,TRBV10-3,-,TRBJ1-2,TGTGCCATCAGTGAGCTCAGGGCGGAAGGCTACACCTTC,CAISELRAEGYTF
-,TRBV5-1,-,TRBJ1-6,TGCGCCAGCAGCAGACAGGAGAACTCCTATAATTCACCCCTCCACTTT,CASSRQENSYNSPLHF
-,TRBV28,-,TRBJ2-6,TGTGCCAGCAGTTTCTCAGGCGGCTCTGGGGCCAACGTCCTGACTTTC,CASSFSGGSGANVLTF
-,TRBV11-2,-,TRBJ2-1,TGTGCCAGCAGCTTAGACAGGGGGGCCCGCAATGAGCAGTTCTTC,CASSLDRGARNEQFF
-,TRBV4-3,-,TRBJ2-7,TGCGCCAGCAGCCAAGATCGCGGGACAGTTAATTCCTACGAGCAGTACTTC,CASSQDRGTVNSYEQYF
-,TRBV19,-,TRBJ1-6,TGTGCCAGTAGTTCCAAGGAATCACCCCTCCACTTT,CASSSKESPLHF
-,TRBV28,-,TRBJ2-7,TGTGCCAGCAGTTTCAGACCCTACGAGCAGTACTTC,CASSFRPYEQYF
-,TRBV25-1,-,TRBJ2-3,TGTGCCAGCAGTGCCAGACTCCGCACAGATACGCAGTATTTT,CASSARLRTDTQYF
TRBD2,TRBV27,-,TRBJ2-1,TGTGCCAGCAGTCCCTCGGCTAGCGGAGGCTACAATGAGCAGTTCTTC,CASSPSASGGYNEQFF
-,TRBV11-2,-,TRBJ2-1,TGTGCCAGCAGCTTCGGGACAATACCCAATGAGCAGTTCTTC,CASSFGTIPNEQFF
-,TRBV18,-,TRBJ1-4,TGTGCCAGCTCACCAAGGCAGGGCGAGACTCATGAAAAACTGTTTTTT,CASSPRQGETHEKLFF
-,TRBV5-1,once,TRBJ1-5,TGCGCCAGCAGTGCTGGGCCAGATCAGCCCCAGCATTTT,CASSAGPDQPQHF
-,TRBV19,-,TRBJ1-3,TGTGCCAGTAGTATGTGGACCTCGGGTGGTGGAAACACCATATATTTT,CASSMWTSGGGNTIYF
-,TRBV11-2,-,TRBJ1-2,TGTGCCAGCAGTCCATTCCTCAGGGACCGATTAACTAACTATGGCTACACCTTC,CASSPFLRDRLTNYGYTF
-,TRBV18,-,TRBJ2-2,TGTGCCAGCTCACTGAACTGGGTTCGTGTAGGGGAGCTGTTTTTT,CASSLNWVRVGELFF
TRBD2,TRBV18,-,TRBJ2-7,TGTGCCAGCTCGTCGGGGGGGATCACCAGCTCCTACGAGCAGTACTTC,CASSSGGITSSYEQYF
-,TRBV28,-,TRBJ1-5,TGTGCCAGCAGTTCCCCAGGGGTTCAGCCCCAGCATTTT,CASSSPGVQPQHF
-,TRBV5-1,-,TRBJ1-2,TGCGCCAGCAGCTTGGAGATGGCTTCCTATGGCTACACCTTC,CASSLEMASYGYTF
-,TRBV6-1,-,TRBJ2-5,TGTGCCAGCAGCCGGGGAGGACCTCAAGAGACCCAGTACTTC,CASSRGGPQETQYF
-,TRBV18,-,TRBJ2-2,TGTGCCAGCTCACCACGGGCGCCGGCCGGGGAGCTGTTTTTT,CASSPRAPAGELFF
-,TRBV30,-,TRBJ1-5,TGTGCCTGGAGTGTACCAGGGACACTGAATCAGCCCCAGCATTTT,CAWSVPGTLNQPQHF
TRBD2,TRBV28,-,TRBJ2-3,TGTGCCAGCATCGCCGGGGGGGATACGCAGTATTTT,CASIAGGDTQYF
TRBD1,TRBV11-2,-,TRBJ1-1,TGTGCCAGCAGCCCCCCCTGGGACAGACCTACTAACACTGAAGCTTTCTTT,CASSPPWDRPTNTEAFF
-,TRBV6-5,-,TRBJ1-2,TGTGCCAGCAGTTACTCCGGGACGATCTATGGCTACACCTTC,CASSYSGTIYGYTF